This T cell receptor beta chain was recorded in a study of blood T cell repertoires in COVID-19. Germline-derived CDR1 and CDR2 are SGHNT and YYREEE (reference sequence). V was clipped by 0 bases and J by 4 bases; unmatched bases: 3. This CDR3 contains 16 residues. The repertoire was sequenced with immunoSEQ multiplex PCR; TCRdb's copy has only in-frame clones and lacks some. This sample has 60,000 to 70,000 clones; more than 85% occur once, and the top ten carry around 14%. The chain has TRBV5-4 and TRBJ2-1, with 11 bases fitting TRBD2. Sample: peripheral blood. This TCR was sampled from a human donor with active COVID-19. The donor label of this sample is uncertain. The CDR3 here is CASSLATSGGYNEQFF. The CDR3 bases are TGTGCCAGCAGCTTGGCCACTAGCGGGGGTTACAATGAGCAGTTCTTC.